The 4 T cell receptor beta chains listed next were all sequenced from one sample in a study of blood T cell repertoires in COVID-19. Assay used: immunoSEQ multiplex PCR; TCRdb lists only in-frame clones, some missing. The profile shows some 200,000 clones, approximately 79% of them singletons. Sample: PBMCs or T cells enriched from blood (not recorded which). The source of these receptors is a woman in her sixties or seventies with acute COVID-19.

The chain is built from TRBV10-1 and TRBJ2-3; D call uncertain. V was trimmed by 3 bases and J by 0 bases, leaving 7 bases between them. There are 14 residues in the CDR3. CDR1 and CDR2 (germline): WNHNN, SYGVQD (reference sequence). CDR3 coding DNA: TGCGCCAGCAGTGACTCACTAAGCACAGATACGCAGTATTTT. Protein sequence: CASSDSLSTDTQYF.

The genes are TRBV7-9 and TRBJ2-1; D perhaps matches TRBD2 (6 bases). Trimming pared 0 bases from V and 9 bases from J, leaving 12 bases between. Germline V gene lookup returns CDR1 SEHNR and CDR2 FQNEAQ (reference sequence). This CDR3 region has 14 residues. The CDR3 DNA reads TGTGCCAGCAGCTTAGCGGGGGGAGCCTTTGAGCAGTTCTTC. As protein: CASSLAGGAFEQFF. Looking up the rest from reference TRBV7-9 and TRBJ2-1 gives the full variable domain: DTGVSQNPRHKITKRGQNVTFRCDPISEHNRLYWYRQTLGQGPEFLTYFQNEAQLEKSRLLSDRFSAERPKGSFSTLEIQRTEQGDSAMYLCASSLAGGAFEQFFGPGTRLTVL.

This rearrangement joins TRBV5-1 to TRBJ2-1; D may be TRBD2 (6 bases). This CDR3 is 16 amino acids long. CDR1 SGHRS and CDR2 YFSETQ come from the germline V gene. The V gene lost 0 bases and the J gene lost 2 bases, with 12 bases spanning the gap. The CDR3 coding sequence is TGCGCCAGCAGCTTGGGAGGTTGGGGGGCCTACAATGAGCAGTTCTTC. The encoded protein is CASSLGGWGAYNEQFF.

V is TRBV9 and J is TRBJ2-2; 7 bases are shared with TRBD2. The germline V gene has CDR1 SGDLS and CDR2 YYNGEE. J lost 7 bases, V lost 4 bases, and 10 bases had no gene match. The CDR3 loop spans 15 amino acids. In DNA, the CDR3 is TGTGCCAGCAGCTCTTCGAGCGGGGCAAACGGGGAGCTGTTTTTT. Protein sequence: CASSSSSGANGELFF.